This TCR beta chain was sequenced during a study of T cell responses to AZD1222 COVID-19 vaccine. CDR1 MDHEN and CDR2 SYDVKM come from the germline V gene. The CDR3 totals 14 residues. V was pared by 5 bases and J by 5 bases, with 16 bases between. This clone has just one count. TCRdb's copy holds only in-frame clones and misses some; the assay was immunoSEQ multiplex PCR. The sample includes 110,000 to 150,000 clones, 93% of them seen just once. Sequenced material: peripheral blood, taken on day 0 of AZD1222 vaccination. J is TRBJ2-7 and V is TRBV28; the D gene is possibly TRBD1 (6 bases). This clonotype was obtained from an adult in good health. The CDR3 loop reads CASSRGGSKNEQYF. DNA of the CDR3: TGTGCCAGCAGTAGAGGGGGAAGCAAGAACGAGCAGTACTTC.